The source of this T cell receptor (beta chain) is a study of neurological immune-mediated disorders. Study results and caveats: There were no CDR3 amino acid sequences shared by expanded clones across subjects, a result suggesting private repertoires in all groups. Phylogenetic grouping put 18 of 34 multiple sclerosis patients' repertoires into one related-CDR3 cluster, a possible signature.

Trimming stripped 4 bases from V and 0 bases from J, with 6 bases between. This CDR3 comprises 13 residues. CDR1 and CDR2 (germline): ENHRY, SYGVKD. This clonotype showed up many times. Its antigen is undetermined. cDNA was made by 5'RACE with 10-nucleotide random UMIs. A single run covered 15-18 subjects with over 180 million TCR-beta sequences. Via MiXCR, TCRdb re-called the 5' RACE reads, giving one row per CDR3 protein. This repertoire shows about 50,000 distinct CDR3 sequences, under 2% found once; its top ten account for 2.2%. The sequence was collected from a woman aged 40 to 50 with multiple sclerosis. Sequencing input: PBMCs. This chain connects TRBV10-3 to TRBJ1-1; D might be TRBD1 (5 bases). The DNA of the CDR3 is TGTGCCATCAGTGGGGGCGTGAACACTGAAGCTTTCTTT. It encodes CAISGGVNTEAFF.